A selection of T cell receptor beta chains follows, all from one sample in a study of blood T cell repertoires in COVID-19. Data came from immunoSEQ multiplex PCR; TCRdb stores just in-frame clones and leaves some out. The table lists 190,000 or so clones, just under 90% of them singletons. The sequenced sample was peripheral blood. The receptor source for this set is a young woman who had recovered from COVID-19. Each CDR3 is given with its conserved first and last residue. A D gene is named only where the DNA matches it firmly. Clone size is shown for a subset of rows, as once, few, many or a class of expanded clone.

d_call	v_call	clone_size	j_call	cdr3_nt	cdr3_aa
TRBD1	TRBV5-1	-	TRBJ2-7	TGCGCCAGCAGCTCCGGGACAGCACCGCCGGAGAACGAGCAGTACTTC	CASSSGTAPPENEQYF
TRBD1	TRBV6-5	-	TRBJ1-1	TGTGCCAGCAGTTGGACAGGGCACACTGAAGCTTTCTTT	CASSWTGHTEAFF
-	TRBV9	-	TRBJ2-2	TGTGCCAGCAGCGTAGAGGCGGCCCCCCGGGAGCTGTTTTTT	CASSVEAAPRELFF
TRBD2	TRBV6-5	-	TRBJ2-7	TGTGCCAGCGTTGGGTCCGGCGGGGGGTTCTACGAGCAGTACTTC	CASVGSGGGFYEQYF
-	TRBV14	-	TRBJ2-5	TGTGCCAGCAGCCCCCGAGGCTTCGAGGGAGCAGAGACCCAGTACTTC	CASSPRGFEGAETQYF
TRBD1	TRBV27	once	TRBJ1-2	TGTGCCAGCAGTTTAGGGCAGGGGGCGGTCTACACCTTC	CASSLGQGAVYTF
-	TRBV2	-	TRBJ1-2	TGTGCCAGCAGGGCGAACAGGGCAGCTAACTATGGCTACACCTTC	CASRANRAANYGYTF
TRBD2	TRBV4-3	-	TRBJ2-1	TGCGCCAGCAGCCAAGATCCGGGAGCGGGGGGGCCGGACAATGAGCAGTTCTTC	CASSQDPGAGGPDNEQFF
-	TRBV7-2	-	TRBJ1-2	TGTGCCAGCAGCTTAGAAACATCAACGTATGGCTACACCTTC	CASSLETSTYGYTF
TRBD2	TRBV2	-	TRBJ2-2	TGTGCCAGCAGTAAGACTAGCGGAAGTACCAGGGAGCTGTTTTTT	CASSKTSGSTRELFF
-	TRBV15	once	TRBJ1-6	TGTGCCACCAGCAGACGGGTTAATTCACCCCTCCACTTT	CATSRRVNSPLHF
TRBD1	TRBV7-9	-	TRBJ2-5	TGTGCCAGCAGCCCCATAAGGGGGCCAGGCCAGTACTTC	CASSPIRGPGQYF
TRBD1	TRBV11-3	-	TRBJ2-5	TGTGCCAGCAGCCTAGGGGGTCCAGGGGGAGTTGGAGAGACCCAGTACTTC	CASSLGGPGGVGETQYF